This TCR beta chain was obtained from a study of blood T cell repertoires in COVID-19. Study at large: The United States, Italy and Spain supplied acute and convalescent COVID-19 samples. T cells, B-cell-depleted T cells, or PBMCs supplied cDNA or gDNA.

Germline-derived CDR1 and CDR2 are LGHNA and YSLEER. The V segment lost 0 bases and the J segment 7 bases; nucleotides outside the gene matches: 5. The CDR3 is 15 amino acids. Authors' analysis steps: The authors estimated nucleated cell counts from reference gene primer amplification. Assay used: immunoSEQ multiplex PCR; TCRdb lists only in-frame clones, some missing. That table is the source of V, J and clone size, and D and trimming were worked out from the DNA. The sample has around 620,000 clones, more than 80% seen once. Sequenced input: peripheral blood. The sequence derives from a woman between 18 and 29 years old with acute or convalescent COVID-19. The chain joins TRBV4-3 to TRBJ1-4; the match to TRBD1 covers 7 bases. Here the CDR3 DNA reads TGCGCCAGCAGCCAAGATCTAGGGGGCTTTGAAAAACTGTTTTTT. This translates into CASSQDLGGFEKLFF.